This TCR beta chain is drawn from a study of blood T cell repertoires in COVID-19 (dated by TCRdb to 2018 to 2020). Background for the entire study: Collaborator samples came from the United States, Italy and Spain and covered acute and convalescent phases of COVID-19. The material from the prospective study consisted of cDNA or gDNA derived from T cells, B-cell-depleted T cells, or PBMCs. Subjects who had been exposed to COVID-19, were actively infected with it, or had recovered from it provided the deeply sampled blood TCRbeta repertoires that made up the dataset. The repertoires were made available in a free public database intended to serve as a resource for research on the immune response to SARS-CoV-2. The samples were drawn from the first 160 participants of the ongoing ImmuneRACE study and from 1,254 subjects provided by 6 global collaborators. Sample metadata almost always included a de-identified subject ID, COVID-19 status, age in years and sex. Where available, HLA class I and class II types were taken from metadata supplied by the sample provider and were not determined by assay-based typing. What the research found in general, with its limitations: The amount of clinical and demographic metadata varied by source and participant and was provided uncurated.

Enrolling through a virtual design, the prospective study's participants ranged in age from roughly 18 to 89 years and lived across approximately 25 United States geographic areas. In the prospective study, participants were assigned to cohorts based on the clinical history participants reported in a screening survey and a study questionnaire. Recovered participants in ImmuneRACE Cohort 3 were defined by two consecutive negative NP/OP PCR tests, clearance by a healthcare professional, or resolution of symptoms. Each participant in the prospective study had whole blood, serum and a nasopharyngeal or oropharyngeal swab collected by mobile phlebotomists. Over a roughly 2-month period, participants in the prospective study had the option of providing additional blood draws and questionnaires. Prospective study blood samples were shipped either frozen or at room temperature before DNA extraction. TCRbeta CDR3 regions were amplified from genomic DNA using the immunoSEQ Assay, a bias-controlled multiplex PCR. The paper's data handling went like this. Nucleated cell counts per sample were estimated from amplification of reference gene primers within the assay. To quantify the absolute abundance of each unique TCRbeta CDR3 rearrangement, sequence reads were collapsed and filtered. For each sample, productive Simpson clonality was calculated as the square root of Simpson's diversity index across productive rearrangements. Held by TCRdb, this immuneACCESS table contains in-frame sequences only and omits some clones. Under half of the omission traces to an unresolved V gene where checked; the cause of the rest is unknown. That table supplies the V and J calls and clone size; D and trimming were determined from the DNA. For this sample the table gives under 300,000 clones, of which around nine tenths were detected only once. The ten largest make up approximately 1.6% of the sample.

The CDR3 contains 14 residues, cysteine and phenylalanine counted. CDR3 DNA only is kept here, 42 bases in frame from base 1. The V end gives up 5 bases and the J end 4 bases, leaving 7 bases in the junction not matched to a gene. In the germline V gene (reference sequence), CDR1 corresponds to SGHKS and CDR2 to YYEKEE. Note on this clone: Its cognate antigen has yet to be identified. The record has no base qualities; no much larger clone is one base away.

The rearrangement combines TRBV5-5 with TRBJ2-3; a stretch of 7 junction bases matches TRBD2. Source material: PBMCs or T cells enriched from blood (not recorded which). The TCR originated in a woman in her 50s who had recovered from COVID-19. The nucleotide sequence is given as TGTGCCAGCAGTAAGCGGGGAGATTCAGATACGCAGTATTTT. It specifies CASSKRGDSDTQYF.